Presented here are 23 T cell receptor beta chains from one specimen sequenced in a study of blood T cell repertoires in COVID-19. Some clones are missing from TCRdb's copy, which holds only in-frame ones; the method was immunoSEQ multiplex PCR. The data contain 200,000 to 300,000 clones, 84% of them singletons. The sample was peripheral blood. These receptors all stem from a middle-aged man who had recovered from COVID-19.

This chain connects TRBV10-2 to TRBJ1-1; 10 bases fit TRBD1. Germline loops: CDR1 WSHSY, CDR2 SAAADI. The CDR3 is made up of 18 amino acids. Trimming removed 2 bases from V and 3 bases from J; junction bases left unmatched: 12. The CDR3 coding sequence is TGCGCCAGCAGTGAGAGACAGGGGGCGGTGGGAGAGGACACTGAAGCTTTCTTT. It encodes CASSERQGAVGEDTEAFF.

V and J are TRBV7-2 and TRBJ2-5; tentatively, D is TRBD1 (5 bases). Per the germline V gene, CDR1 is SGHTA and CDR2 is FQGNSA. This CDR3 spans 14 amino acids. Trimming stripped 4 bases from V and 4 bases from J, with 13 bases between. The CDR3: CASSSGSGSETQYF. The CDR3 DNA follows: TGTGCCAGCAGCTCCGGTTCAGGGTCAGAGACCCAGTACTTC.

A single count supports this clone. This chain links TRBV9 with TRBJ1-2; tentatively, D is TRBD1 (6 bases). The CDR3 contains 16 residues. V shed 3 bases and J shed 1 base, with 16 bases lying between them. CDR1 is SGDLS, CDR2 YYNGEE, per germline. The DNA for the CDR3 is TGTGCCAGCAGCGCCTCAGGGGCGTCTAATAACTATGGCTACACCTTC. Translating gives CASSASGASNNYGYTF.

A word on this clone: Within the sample, other DNA sequences also encode this same CDR3. V gene TRBV5-4 combines with J gene TRBJ1-1; tentative D call: TRBD1 (6 bases). The CDR3 loop spans 14 amino acids. Looked up from germline, CDR1 is SGHNT and CDR2 is YYREEE (reference sequence). The V end lost 1 base, the J end lost 0 bases, and 7 bases lay between the germline ends. The chain's CDR3 is CASSLRGMNTEAFF. The CDR3 region has the DNA TGTGCCAGCAGCTTGAGGGGGATGAACACTGAAGCTTTCTTT.

The gene calls are TRBV5-1 and TRBJ1-2; TRBD1 matches 10 bases. The trim removed 4 bases at V and 8 bases at J, leaving 14 bases unmatched. This CDR3 spans 16 amino acids. Germline values: CDR1 SGHRS, CDR2 YFSETQ. The chain's CDR3 is CASSREPGQGPIGYTF. The CDR3 DNA is TGCGCCAGCAGCAGGGAACCGGGACAGGGGCCTATCGGCTACACCTTC.

V gene TRBV30 combines with J gene TRBJ2-5, with TRBD1 as a possible D gene (5 bases). This CDR3 comprises 12 residues. The germline V gene encodes CDR1 GTSNPN and CDR2 SVGIG (reference sequence). The ends were cut back, 2 bases at V and 5 bases at J, with 9 bases in the middle. The DNA for the CDR3 is TGTGCCTGGAGTCAGGGTTGGGAGACCCAGTACTTC. Translation gives CAWSQGWETQYF.

The chain links TRBV6-2 or TRBV6-3 to TRBJ2-1, with TRBD2 matching 13 bases. The CDR3 totals 16 residues. Per germline, CDR1 MNHEY and CDR2 SVGEGT. V dropped 2 bases and J dropped 4; count of bases not matched to a gene: 2. DNA for the CDR3: TGTGCCAGCAGTTACGTGGGACTAGCGGGGTACAATGAGCAGTTCTTC. Translation: CASSYVGLAGYNEQFF.

The chain uses TRBV5-5 and TRBJ2-1; 8 positions match TRBD2. Germline assignment: CDR1 SGHKS and CDR2 YYEKEE (reference sequence). V trimming: 6 bases; J trimming: 4 bases; junction bases outside the gene matches: 9. This CDR3 contains 15 residues. As DNA, the CDR3 is TGTGCCAGCACCTTTTCCGCGGGAGGATACAATGAGCAGTTCTTC. It encodes CASTFSAGGYNEQFF.

The V gene is TRBV5-6, the J gene TRBJ1-1; D possibly corresponds to TRBD1 (6 bases). V gave up 7 bases and J gave up 5 bases, with 15 bases separating them. CDR3 size: 13 residues. Germline CDR1 reads SGHDT; CDR2 reads YYEEEE. The CDR3, as DNA: TGTGCCAGCGGTGCCAGGGGAAAGACTGAAGCTTTCTTT. Encoded protein: CASGARGKTEAFF.

This chain links TRBV3-1 (or the pseudogene TRBV3-2) with TRBJ2-7; 7 nucleotides line up with TRBD2. Germline V gene lookup returns CDR1 LGHDT and CDR2 YNNKEL (reference sequence). CDR3 length: 13 amino acids. Germline trimming cut 4 bases from V and 0 bases from J; bases unmatched to any gene: 0. CDR3 sequence reads: CASSRDYSYEQYF. The CDR3 nucleotides read TGTGCCAGCAGCCGGGACTACTCCTACGAGCAGTACTTC.

This clone is a singleton in its sample. V usage is TRBV6-6 and J usage is TRBJ1-6, with a weak D call TRBD1 (6 bases). The germline V gene encodes CDR1 MNHNY and CDR2 SVGAGI (reference sequence). The CDR3 runs 14 residues. Trimming removed 5 bases at V and 9 bases at J, with 14 bases between. As DNA, the CDR3 is TGTGCCAGCAGTCAGGACAGAAAGGCTTCACCCCTCCACTTT. Translated: CASSQDRKASPLHF.

This clone was detected once. The chain carries TRBV27 and TRBJ1-1; 10 nucleotides agree with TRBD1. Trimming took 4 bases from V and 0 from J; bases not matched to a gene: 8. The CDR3 has 17 residues. Per the germline V gene, CDR1 is MNHEY and CDR2 is SMNVEV (reference sequence). The CDR3: CASSSSSGQGMNTEAFF. The DNA for the CDR3 is TGTGCCAGCAGTTCTTCCTCGGGACAGGGGATGAACACTGAAGCTTTCTTT.

This clone was observed once. The CDR3 coding sequence is TGTGCCAGCAGCTTCATGACAGGTCCTAACTATGGCTACACCTTC. It encodes CASSFMTGPNYGYTF. The chain joins TRBV7-2 to TRBJ1-2, with D maybe TRBD1 (6 bases). This CDR3 has 15 residues. Germline V CDR1 and CDR2: SGHTA, FQGNSA. Trimming took off 3 bases at V and 0 bases at J, with 11 bases between the two ends.

This clone was seen a few times. V is TRBV2 and J is TRBJ2-1; TRBD2 matches at 8 bases. This CDR3 has 13 residues. Germline assignment: CDR1 SNHLY and CDR2 FYNNEI. The J segment lost 7 bases and the V segment lost 6 bases, leaving 5 bases of the junction unmatched. The CDR3 DNA reads TGTGCCAGCAGCCCCGGGACTAGTAATGAGCAGTTCTTC. It codes for CASSPGTSNEQFF.

This clone was picked up a small number of times. This chain links TRBV5-4 with TRBJ2-1; 11 positions agree with TRBD2. The CDR3 runs to 16 residues. V lost 0 bases and J lost 6; bases outside the gene matches: 5. Per the germline V gene, CDR1 is SGHNT and CDR2 is YYREEE (reference sequence). CDR3 residues: CASSLGGLAGGNEQFF. The DNA of the CDR3 is TGTGCCAGCAGCTTGGGTGGGCTAGCGGGGGGCAATGAGCAGTTCTTC.

The rearrangement uses TRBV5-5 and TRBJ2-3; no clear D. Germline lookup yields CDR1 SGHKS and CDR2 YYEKEE (reference sequence). The CDR3 has 13 amino acids. V lost 0 bases and J lost 6, with 8 bases in between. The CDR3 loop is CASSLEYFDTQYF. CDR3 coding DNA: TGTGCCAGCAGCTTGGAATATTTCGATACGCAGTATTTT.

Worth noting for this clone: The same CDR3 arises from other DNA sequences in this sample as well. The chain employs TRBV27 and TRBJ2-7; the D is unclear. Trimming shortened V by 4 bases and J by 0 bases, and 7 bases separated the two germline ends. Germline lookup yields CDR1 MNHEY and CDR2 SMNVEV (reference sequence). The CDR3 is 13 residues long. The CDR3, as DNA: TGTGCCAGCAGTTCGAGGAGCTCCTACGAGCAGTACTTC. This gives the protein CASSSRSSYEQYF.

The J gene is TRBJ2-3, the V gene TRBV6-2 or TRBV6-3; 7 bases align to TRBD2. The CDR3 covers 17 residues. CDR1 is MNHEY and CDR2 is SVGEGT in the germline V gene. Trimming at V came to 0 bases and at J to 2 bases, leaving 8 bases not matched to a gene. The CDR3 spells CASSYSTGGRLTDTQYF. In DNA, the CDR3 is TGTGCCAGCAGTTACTCGACGGGGGGACGCCTCACAGATACGCAGTATTTT.

With respect to this clone: Other DNA sequences in this sample translate to the same CDR3. The V gene is TRBV5-1, the J gene TRBJ2-7; D unresolved. The CDR3 sequence is 14 residues long. CDR1 SGHRS and CDR2 YFSETQ come from the germline V gene. V dropped 3 bases and J dropped 1 base, with 11 bases sitting between them. The DNA of the CDR3 is TGCGCCAGCAGCTCTTTGACTGGTTCCTACGAGCAGTACTTC. It translates to CASSSLTGSYEQYF. The whole variable domain, filled in from reference TRBV5-1 and TRBJ2-7, reads KAGVTQTPRYLIKTRGQQVTLSCSPISGHRSVSWYQQTPGQGLQFLFEYFSETQRNKGNFPGRFSGRQFSNSRSEMNVSTLELGDSALYLCASSSLTGSYEQYFGPGTRLTVT.

The count of this clone is one. V and J are TRBV5-1 and TRBJ1-5, with D possibly being TRBD1 (6 bases). V was cut by 0 bases and J by 1 base, with 8 bases left in between. The CDR3 runs to 15 residues. CDR1 and CDR2 (germline): SGHRS, YFSETQ. CDR3 DNA: TGCGCCAGCAGCTTGGCAGGGGTGAGCAATCAGCCCCAGCATTTT. This gives the protein CASSLAGVSNQPQHF.

This chain connects TRBV7-2 to TRBJ1-2; D ambiguous. The CDR3 is 13 amino acids. The V and J ends lost 0 bases and 4 bases respectively, with 6 bases between them. Germline V lookup: CDR1 SGHTA, CDR2 FQGNSA. In DNA form, the CDR3 reads TGTGCCAGCAGCTTAGCTTGGAGCTATGGCTACACCTTC. Translation gives CASSLAWSYGYTF.

The chain links TRBV7-2 to TRBJ2-7; 12 nucleotides agree with TRBD2. Unmatched junction bases numbered 9, after V lost 1 base and J lost 5 bases. The CDR3 runs 17 residues. The V gene's germline CDR1 is SGHTA and CDR2 FQGNSA. The CDR3 is CASSLELAGGFWNEQYF. As DNA, the CDR3 is TGTGCCAGCAGCTTAGAACTAGCGGGGGGATTTTGGAACGAGCAGTACTTC.

This chain links TRBV10-1 with TRBJ1-1; 8 nucleotides align to TRBD1. In germline, CDR1 is WNHNN, CDR2 SYGVQD (reference sequence). Trimming at V came to 5 bases and at J to 4 bases, leaving 3 bases not matched to a gene. This CDR3 region has 13 residues. The CDR3 region has the DNA TGCGCCAGCAGTTACGACAGGGGCACTGAAGCTTTCTTT. As protein: CASSYDRGTEAFF.